This T cell receptor (beta chain) was captured in a study of T cell changes during pregnancy in multiple sclerosis. Trimming removed 4 bases from V and 11 bases from J; junction bases left unmatched: 11. Per the germline V gene, CDR1 is LGHNA and CDR2 is YSLEER. The CDR3 is 14 amino acids. The protocol was immunoSEQ multiplex PCR, while the TCRdb copy is restricted to in-frame clones and leaves out a portion. The sample consists of some 38,000 clones, about 90% of them appearing once. The chain employs TRBV4-3 and TRBJ1-2, with 9 bases aligning to TRBD1. The receptor was derived from a female donor in good health, enrolled as a control in a pregnancy study. Material: CD4+ T cells from peripheral blood mononuclear cells, obtained after pregnancy. In DNA form, the CDR3 reads TGCGCCAGCAGCCCGGGACAGGGATTGGGGCATTACACCTTC. This translates into CASSPGQGLGHYTF.